This entry features one T cell receptor beta chain sequence. This sample is drawn from a study of Ad26.COV2.S vaccination and SARS-CoV-2 variants. Between the trimmed V and J ends, which lost 1 base and 4 bases, there was a span of 11 bases. The CDR3 has 15 residues. CDR1 is LGHDT, CDR2 YNNKEL, per germline (reference sequence). Assay used: immunoSEQ multiplex PCR; TCRdb lists only in-frame clones, some missing. Of about 320,000 clones detected, about 82% appear once; the ten largest clones hold approximately 2%. The sample's treatment: roughly 19 received Ad26.COV2.S at low or high dose, single or two shots; five or six received placebo; per-sample allocation not given. Samples came from day 63 after the first vaccine or placebo injection.

Specimen: peripheral blood, collected in a trial of Ad26.COV2.S vaccine versus placebo. This clonotype originated in a person between 18 and 65 years old who received the Ad26.COV2.S COVID-19 vaccine or a placebo. This chain joins TRBV3-1 (or the pseudogene TRBV3-2) and TRBJ1-3; D unresolved. The CDR3 sequence: CASSQVRREGNTIYF. DNA of the CDR3: TGTGCCAGCAGCCAAGTAAGGCGCGAGGGAAACACCATATATTTT.